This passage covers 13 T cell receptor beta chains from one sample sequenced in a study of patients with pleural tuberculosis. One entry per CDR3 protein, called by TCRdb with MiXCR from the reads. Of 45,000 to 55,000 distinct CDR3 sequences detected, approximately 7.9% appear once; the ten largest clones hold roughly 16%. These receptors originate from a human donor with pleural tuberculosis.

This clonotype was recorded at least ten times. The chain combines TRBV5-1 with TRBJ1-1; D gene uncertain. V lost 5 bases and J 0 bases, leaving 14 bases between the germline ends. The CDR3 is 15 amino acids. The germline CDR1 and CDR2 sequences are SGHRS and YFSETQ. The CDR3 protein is CASRTSSGMNTEAFF. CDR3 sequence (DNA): TGCGCCAGCAGAACGTCGTCGGGGATGAACACTGAAGCTTTCTTT.

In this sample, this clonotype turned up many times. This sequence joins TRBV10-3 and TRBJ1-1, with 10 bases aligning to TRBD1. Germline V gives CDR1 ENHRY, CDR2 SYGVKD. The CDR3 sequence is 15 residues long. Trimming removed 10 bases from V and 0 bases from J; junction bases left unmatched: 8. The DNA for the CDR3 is TGTGCCACCCAAGACAGGGGGCTTATGAACACTGAAGCTTTCTTT. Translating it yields CATQDRGLMNTEAFF.

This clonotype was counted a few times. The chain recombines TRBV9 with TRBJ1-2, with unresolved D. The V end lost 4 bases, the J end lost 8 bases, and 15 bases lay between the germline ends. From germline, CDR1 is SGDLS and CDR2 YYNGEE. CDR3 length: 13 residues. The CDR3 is CASSPSGSEGYTF. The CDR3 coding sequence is TGTGCCAGCAGCCCTAGTGGGTCTGAGGGCTACACCTTC. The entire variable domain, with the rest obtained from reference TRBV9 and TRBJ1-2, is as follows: DSGVTQTPKHLITATGQRVTLRCSPRSGDLSVYWYQQSLDQGLQFLIQYYNGEERAKGNILERFSAQQFPDLHSELNLSSLELGDSALYFCASSPSGSEGYTFGSGTRLTVV.

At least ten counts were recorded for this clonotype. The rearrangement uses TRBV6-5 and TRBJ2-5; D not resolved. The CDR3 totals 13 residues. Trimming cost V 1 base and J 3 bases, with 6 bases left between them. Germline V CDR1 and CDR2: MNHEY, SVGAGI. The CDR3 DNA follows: TGTGCCAGCAGTTACTACGGAGAAGAGACCCAGTACTTC. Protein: CASSYYGEETQYF.

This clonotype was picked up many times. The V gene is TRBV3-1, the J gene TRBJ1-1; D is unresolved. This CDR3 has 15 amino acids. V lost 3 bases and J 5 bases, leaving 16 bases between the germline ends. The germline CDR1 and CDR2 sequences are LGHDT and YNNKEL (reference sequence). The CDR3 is CASSHSTVAWTEAFF. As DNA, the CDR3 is TGTGCCAGCAGCCACAGCACGGTTGCCTGGACTGAAGCTTTCTTT.

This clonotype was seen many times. In DNA form, the CDR3 reads TGTGCCAGCAACCGAGCCCCGGACGATGGCTACACCTTC. Translation gives CASNRAPDDGYTF. The chain carries TRBV11-1 and TRBJ1-2; D remains ambiguous. The CDR3 is 13 amino acids. V lost 7 bases, J lost 6 bases, and 15 bases lay in between. Germline V gives CDR1 SGHAT, CDR2 FQDESV (reference sequence).

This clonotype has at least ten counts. As DNA, the CDR3 is TGTGCCAGCAGTTCGGACGCACACTACGAGCAGTACTTC. The encoded protein is CASSSDAHYEQYF. J is TRBJ2-7 and V is TRBV12-3 or TRBV12-4; D remains ambiguous. Trimming took off 4 bases at V and 3 bases at J, with 10 bases between the two ends. The CDR3 length is 13 residues.

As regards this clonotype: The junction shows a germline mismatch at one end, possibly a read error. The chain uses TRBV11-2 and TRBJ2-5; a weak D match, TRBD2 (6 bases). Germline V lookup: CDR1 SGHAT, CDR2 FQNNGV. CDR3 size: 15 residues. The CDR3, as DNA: TGTGCCAGCAGCTTACTAGCGCAAAACCAAGAGGCCCAGTACTTC. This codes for CASSLLAQNQEAQYF.

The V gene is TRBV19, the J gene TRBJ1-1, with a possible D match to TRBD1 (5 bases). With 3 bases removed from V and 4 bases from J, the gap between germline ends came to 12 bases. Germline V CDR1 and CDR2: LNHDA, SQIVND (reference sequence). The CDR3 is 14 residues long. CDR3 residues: CASSIPNGATEAFF. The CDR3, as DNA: TGTGCCAGTAGTATTCCCAATGGGGCCACTGAAGCTTTCTTT. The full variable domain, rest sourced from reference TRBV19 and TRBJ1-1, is DGGITQSPKYLFRKEGQNVTLSCEQNLNHDAMYWYRQDPGQGLRLIYYSQIVNDFQKGDIAEGYSVSREKKESFPLTVTSAQKNPTAFYLCASSIPNGATEAFFGQGTRLTVV.

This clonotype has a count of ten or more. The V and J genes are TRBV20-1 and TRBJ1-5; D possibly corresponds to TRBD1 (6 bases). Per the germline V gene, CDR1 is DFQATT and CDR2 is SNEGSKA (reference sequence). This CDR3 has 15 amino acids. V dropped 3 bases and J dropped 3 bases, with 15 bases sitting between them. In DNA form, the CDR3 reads TGCAGTGCTAGTTTGTCAGGGGATGACAATCAGCCCCAGCATTTT. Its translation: CSASLSGDDNQPQHF.

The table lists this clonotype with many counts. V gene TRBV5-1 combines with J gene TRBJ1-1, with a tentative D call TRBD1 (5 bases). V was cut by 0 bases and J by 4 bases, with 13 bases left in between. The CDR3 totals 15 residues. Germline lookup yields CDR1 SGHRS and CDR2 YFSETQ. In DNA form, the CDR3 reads TGCGCCAGCAGCTTGGGGGACGGGGCAGGCACTGAAGCTTTCTTT. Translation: CASSLGDGAGTEAFF.

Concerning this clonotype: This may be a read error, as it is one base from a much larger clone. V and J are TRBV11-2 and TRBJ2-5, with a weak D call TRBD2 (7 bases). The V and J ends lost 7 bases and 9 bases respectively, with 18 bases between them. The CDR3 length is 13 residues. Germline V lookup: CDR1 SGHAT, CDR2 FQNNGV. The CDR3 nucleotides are TGTGCCAGCACCCGGACTAGGGGGGAGGCCCAGTACTTC. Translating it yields CASTRTRGEAQYF.

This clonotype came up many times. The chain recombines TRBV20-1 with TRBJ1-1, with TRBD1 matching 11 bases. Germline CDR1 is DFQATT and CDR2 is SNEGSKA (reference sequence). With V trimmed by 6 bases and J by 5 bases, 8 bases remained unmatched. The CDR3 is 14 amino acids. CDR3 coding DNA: TGCAGTGCCCGGACAGGGGGCGGGAGGACTGAAGCTTTCTTT. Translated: CSARTGGGRTEAFF.